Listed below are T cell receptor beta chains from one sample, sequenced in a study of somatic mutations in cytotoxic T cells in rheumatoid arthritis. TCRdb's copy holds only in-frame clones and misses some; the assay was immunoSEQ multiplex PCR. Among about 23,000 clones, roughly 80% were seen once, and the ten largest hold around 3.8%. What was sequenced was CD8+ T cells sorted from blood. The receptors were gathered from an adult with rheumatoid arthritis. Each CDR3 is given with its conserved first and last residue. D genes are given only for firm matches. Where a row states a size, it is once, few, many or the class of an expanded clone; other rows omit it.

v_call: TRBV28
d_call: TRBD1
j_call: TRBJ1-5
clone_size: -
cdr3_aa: CASRRTGGANQPQHF
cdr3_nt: TGTGCCAGCAGGAGGACAGGGGGCGCAAATCAGCCCCAGCATTTT

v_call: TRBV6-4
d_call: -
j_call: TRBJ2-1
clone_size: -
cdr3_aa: CASSDGRGSYNEQFF
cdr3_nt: TGTGCCAGCAGTGACGGGCGGGGATCCTACAATGAGCAGTTCTTC

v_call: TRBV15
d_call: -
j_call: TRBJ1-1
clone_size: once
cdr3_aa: CATSRDKGEGGPEAFF
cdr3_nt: TGTGCCACCAGCAGAGATAAGGGGGAAGGGGGGCCTGAAGCTTTCTTT

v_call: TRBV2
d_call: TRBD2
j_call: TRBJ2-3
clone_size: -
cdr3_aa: CASRPWGSSGVLDTQYF
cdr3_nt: TGTGCCAGCAGACCCTGGGGGAGTAGCGGGGTGTTAGATACGCAGTATTTT

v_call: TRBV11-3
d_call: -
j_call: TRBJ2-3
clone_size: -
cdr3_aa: CASSSGPLKSGTDTQYF
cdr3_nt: TGTGCCAGCAGCTCGGGGCCTCTCAAGAGTGGGACAGATACGCAGTATTTT

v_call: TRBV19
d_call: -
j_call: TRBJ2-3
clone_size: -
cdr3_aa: CASSNTARASTDTQYF
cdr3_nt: TGTGCCAGTAGTAACACCGCCAGGGCAAGCACAGATACGCAGTATTTT

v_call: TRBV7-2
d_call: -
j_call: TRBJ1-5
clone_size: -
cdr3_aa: CASSSYNQPQHF
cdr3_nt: TGTGCCAGCAGCTCCTATAATCAGCCCCAGCATTTT

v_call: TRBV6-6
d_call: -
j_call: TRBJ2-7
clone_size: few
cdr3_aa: CASNLQGLGSYEQYF
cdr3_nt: TGTGCCAGCAACCTCCAAGGGCTTGGCTCCTACGAGCAGTACTTC

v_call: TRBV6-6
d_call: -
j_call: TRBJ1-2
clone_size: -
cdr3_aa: CASSYGQADGYTF
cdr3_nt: TGTGCCAGCAGTTACGGGCAGGCAGATGGCTACACCTTC

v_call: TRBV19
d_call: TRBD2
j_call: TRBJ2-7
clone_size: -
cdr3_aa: CATSYGGGTYEQYF
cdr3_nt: TGTGCCACCTCGTACGGCGGGGGGACCTACGAGCAGTACTTC

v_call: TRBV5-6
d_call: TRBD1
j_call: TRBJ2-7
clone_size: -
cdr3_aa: CASSPLGDRGSYEQYF
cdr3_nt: TGTGCCAGCAGCCCCCTAGGGGACAGGGGGTCCTACGAGCAGTACTTC

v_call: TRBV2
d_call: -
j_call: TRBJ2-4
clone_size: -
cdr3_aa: CASSADSILAKNIQYF
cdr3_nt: TGTGCCAGCAGTGCTGACTCCATTCTAGCCAAAAACATTCAGTACTTC

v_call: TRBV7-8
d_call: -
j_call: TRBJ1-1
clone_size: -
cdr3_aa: CASSLVLSRYTEAFF
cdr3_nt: TGTGCCAGCAGCTTAGTTCTAAGCAGGTACACTGAAGCTTTCTTT

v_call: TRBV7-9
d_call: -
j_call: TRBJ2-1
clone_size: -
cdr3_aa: CASSPLRVSGNEQFF
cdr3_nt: TGTGCCAGCAGCCCTCTACGGGTTTCGGGGAATGAGCAGTTCTTC

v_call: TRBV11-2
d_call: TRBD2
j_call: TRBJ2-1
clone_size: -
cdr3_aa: CASRVAGGYNEQFF
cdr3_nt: TGTGCCAGCAGGGTAGCGGGGGGTTACAATGAGCAGTTCTTC

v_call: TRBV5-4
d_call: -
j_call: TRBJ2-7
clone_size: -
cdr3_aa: CASSLGLPGSYEQYF
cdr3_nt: TGTGCCAGCAGCTTGGGGCTACCGGGCTCCTACGAGCAGTACTTC

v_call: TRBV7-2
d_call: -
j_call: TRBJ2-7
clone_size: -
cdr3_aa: CASSSHYGSREQYF
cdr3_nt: TGTGCCAGCAGCTCGCATTACGGGTCAAGGGAGCAGTACTTC

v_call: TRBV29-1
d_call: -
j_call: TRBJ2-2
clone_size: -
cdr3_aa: CSVRITNTGELFF
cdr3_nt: TGCAGCGTTCGGATAACGAACACCGGGGAGCTGTTTTTT

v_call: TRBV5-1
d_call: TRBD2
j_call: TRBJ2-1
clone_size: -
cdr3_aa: CASSLGSMTLTGGGTNEQFF
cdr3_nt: TGCGCCAGCAGCTTGGGATCAATGACCCTGACCGGGGGGGGGACAAATGAGCAGTTCTTC

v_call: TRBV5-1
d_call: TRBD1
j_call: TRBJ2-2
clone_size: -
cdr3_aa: CASSATGTGRTGELFF
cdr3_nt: TGCGCCAGCAGCGCAACCGGGACAGGGAGGACCGGGGAGCTGTTTTTT

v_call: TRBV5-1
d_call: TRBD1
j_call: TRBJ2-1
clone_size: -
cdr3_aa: CASRLRDRVNEQFF
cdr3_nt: TGCGCCAGCAGGCTTCGGGACAGGGTCAATGAGCAGTTCTTC

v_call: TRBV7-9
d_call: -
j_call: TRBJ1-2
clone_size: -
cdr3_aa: CASSAQADLKNYGYTF
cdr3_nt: TGTGCCAGCAGCGCCCAGGCTGACTTAAAAAACTATGGCTACACCTTC

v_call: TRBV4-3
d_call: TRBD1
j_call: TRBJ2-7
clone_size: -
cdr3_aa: CASSQDSTGSSYEQYF
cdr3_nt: TGCGCCAGCAGCCAAGACTCGACAGGGAGCTCCTACGAGCAGTACTTC

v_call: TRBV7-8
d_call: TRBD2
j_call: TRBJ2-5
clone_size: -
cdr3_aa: CASSLPGLAVYQETQYF
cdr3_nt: TGTGCCAGCAGCTTACCGGGACTAGCGGTTTACCAAGAGACCCAGTACTTC

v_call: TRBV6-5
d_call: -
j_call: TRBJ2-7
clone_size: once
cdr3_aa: CASSSGAEQYF
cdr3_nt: TGTGCCAGCAGTTCAGGGGCCGAGCAGTACTTC

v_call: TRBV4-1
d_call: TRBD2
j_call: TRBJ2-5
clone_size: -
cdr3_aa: CASSQASGETQYF
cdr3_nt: TGCGCCAGCAGCCAGGCTAGCGGAGAGACCCAGTACTTC

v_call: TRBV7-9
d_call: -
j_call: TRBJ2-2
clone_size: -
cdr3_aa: CASSLEVGGPLTGELFF
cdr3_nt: TGTGCCAGCAGCTTAGAGGTGGGCGGCCCTCTTACCGGGGAGCTGTTTTTT

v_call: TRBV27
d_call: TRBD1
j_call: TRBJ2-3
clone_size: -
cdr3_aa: CASNKQGLLWDTQYF
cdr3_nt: TGTGCCAGCAACAAACAGGGGTTGTTATGGGATACGCAGTATTTT

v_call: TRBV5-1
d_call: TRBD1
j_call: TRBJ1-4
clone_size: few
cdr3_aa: CASSPNTGAGEKLFF
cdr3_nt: TGCGCCAGCAGCCCAAATACAGGGGCTGGGGAAAAACTGTTTTTT

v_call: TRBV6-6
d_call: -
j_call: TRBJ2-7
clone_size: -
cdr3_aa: CASSYSPGREPYEQYF
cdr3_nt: TGTGCCAGCAGTTACTCTCCTGGGCGAGAGCCCTACGAGCAGTACTTC

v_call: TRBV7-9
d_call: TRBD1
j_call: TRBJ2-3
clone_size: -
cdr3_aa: CASSKEQGTDTQYF
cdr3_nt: TGTGCCAGCAGCAAAGAACAGGGGACAGATACGCAGTATTTT

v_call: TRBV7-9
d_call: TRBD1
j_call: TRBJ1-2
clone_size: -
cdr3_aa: CASSLVDRGQGYTF
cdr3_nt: TGTGCCAGCAGCTTAGTCGACAGGGGACAAGGCTACACCTTC

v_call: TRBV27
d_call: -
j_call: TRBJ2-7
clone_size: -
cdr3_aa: CASSAKQGLGSYEQYF
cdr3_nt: TGTGCCAGCAGTGCGAAACAGGGACTCGGCTCCTACGAGCAGTACTTC

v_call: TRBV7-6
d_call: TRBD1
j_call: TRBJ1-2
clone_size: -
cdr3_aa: CASSFGDSPNYGYTF
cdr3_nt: TGTGCCAGCAGCTTCGGGGACAGTCCTAACTATGGCTACACCTTC

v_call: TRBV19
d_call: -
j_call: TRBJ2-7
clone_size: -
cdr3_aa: CASSSQRTGEQYF
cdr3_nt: TGTGCCAGTAGTAGTCAGAGAACTGGCGAGCAGTACTTC

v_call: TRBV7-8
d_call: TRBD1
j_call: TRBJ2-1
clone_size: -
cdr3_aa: CASSSPGQGQYNEQFF
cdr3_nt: TGTGCCAGCAGCTCGCCGGGACAGGGGCAATACAATGAGCAGTTCTTC

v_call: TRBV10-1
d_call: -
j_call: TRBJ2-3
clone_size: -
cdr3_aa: CASSEVLATTDTQYF
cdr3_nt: TGCGCCAGCAGTGAGGTTTTAGCTACCACAGATACGCAGTATTTT

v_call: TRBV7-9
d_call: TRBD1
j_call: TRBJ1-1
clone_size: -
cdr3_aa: CASSLRPQGALVRDTEAFF
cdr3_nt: TGTGCCAGCAGCTTACGTCCCCAGGGGGCTCTGGTAAGAGACACTGAAGCTTTCTTT

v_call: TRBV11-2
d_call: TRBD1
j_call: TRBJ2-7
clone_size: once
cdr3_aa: CASSPGTGVSYEQYF
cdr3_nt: TGTGCCAGCAGCCCTGGGACAGGAGTTTCCTACGAGCAGTACTTC

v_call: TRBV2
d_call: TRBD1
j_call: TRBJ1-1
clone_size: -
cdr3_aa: CASSERGPYREAFF
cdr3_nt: TGTGCCAGCAGTGAAAGGGGGCCCTATCGAGAAGCTTTCTTT

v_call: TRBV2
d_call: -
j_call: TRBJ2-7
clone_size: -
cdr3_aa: CASRTILTYEQYF
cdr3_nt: TGTGCCAGCAGAACGATCCTGACCTACGAGCAGTACTTC

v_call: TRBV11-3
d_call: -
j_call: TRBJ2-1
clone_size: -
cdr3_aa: CASSFGGEVNNEQFF
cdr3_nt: TGTGCCAGCAGCTTCGGAGGGGAGGTTAACAATGAGCAGTTCTTC

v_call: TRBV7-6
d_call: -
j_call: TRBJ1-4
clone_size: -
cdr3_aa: CASSLTDSGALNEKLFF
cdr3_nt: TGTGCCAGCAGCTTGACGGACTCCGGGGCCTTAAATGAAAAACTGTTTTTT

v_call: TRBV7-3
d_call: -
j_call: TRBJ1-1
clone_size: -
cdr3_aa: CASSLHGGYGLGTEAFF
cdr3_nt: TGTGCCAGCAGCTTACATGGGGGGTACGGACTGGGCACTGAAGCTTTCTTT

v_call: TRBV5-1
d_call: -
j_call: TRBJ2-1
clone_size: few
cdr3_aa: CASSFEQDISPLNEQFF
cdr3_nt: TGCGCCAGCAGCTTCGAACAGGACATATCGCCCCTCAATGAGCAGTTCTTC

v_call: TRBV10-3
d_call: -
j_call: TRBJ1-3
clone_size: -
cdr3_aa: CATHEGGNTIYF
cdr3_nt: TGTGCCACTCACGAGGGTGGAAACACCATATATTTT

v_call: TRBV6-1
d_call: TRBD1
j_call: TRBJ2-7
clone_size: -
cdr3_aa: CASNDRESYEQYF
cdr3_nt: TGTGCCAGCAATGACAGGGAGTCCTACGAGCAGTACTTC

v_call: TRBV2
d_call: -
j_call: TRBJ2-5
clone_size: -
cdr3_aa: CASSQIIWGETQYF
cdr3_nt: TGTGCCAGCAGTCAAATCATTTGGGGGGAGACCCAGTACTTC

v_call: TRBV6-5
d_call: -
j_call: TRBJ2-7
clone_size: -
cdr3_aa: CASSYKQMAYEQYF
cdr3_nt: TGTGCCAGCAGTTACAAACAGATGGCCTACGAGCAGTACTTC

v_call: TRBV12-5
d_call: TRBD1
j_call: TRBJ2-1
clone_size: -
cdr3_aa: CASGLGQGLYNEQFF
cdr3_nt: TGTGCTAGTGGCTTGGGACAGGGCTTATACAATGAGCAGTTCTTC

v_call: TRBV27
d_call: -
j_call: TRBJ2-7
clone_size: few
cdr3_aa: CASSSLAGALSYEQYF
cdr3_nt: TGTGCCAGCAGTTCCCTGGCGGGGGCCCTTTCCTACGAGCAGTACTTC

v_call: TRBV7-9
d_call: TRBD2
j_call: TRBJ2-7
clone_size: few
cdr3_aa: CASSGGLAGGYEQYF
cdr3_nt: TGTGCCAGCAGCGGAGGTTTAGCGGGGGGCTACGAGCAGTACTTC

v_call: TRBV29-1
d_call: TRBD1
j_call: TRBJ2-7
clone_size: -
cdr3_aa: CSVESTGGGYEQYF
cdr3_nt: TGCAGCGTTGAGTCGACAGGGGGAGGGTACGAGCAGTACTTC

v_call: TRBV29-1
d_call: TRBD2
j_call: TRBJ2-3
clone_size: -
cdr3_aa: CSVHLEAGGLYF
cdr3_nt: TGCAGCGTCCACCTCGAGGCGGGGGGATTGTATTTT

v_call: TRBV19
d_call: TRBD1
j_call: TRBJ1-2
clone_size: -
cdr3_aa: CASSITGTGDLYGYTF
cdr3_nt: TGTGCCAGTAGTATAACAGGGACAGGGGACCTCTATGGCTACACCTTC

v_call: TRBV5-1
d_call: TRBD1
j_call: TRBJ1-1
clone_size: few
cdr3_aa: CASSYRGRSNTEAFF
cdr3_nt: TGCGCCAGCAGCTACAGGGGGCGTTCAAACACTGAAGCTTTCTTT